This T cell receptor (beta chain) appears in the sequencing data of a study of blood T cell repertoires in COVID-19. This clone was seen more than once but under ten times. Libraries were prepared by immunoSEQ multiplex PCR; TCRdb keeps only in-frame clonotypes and omits some of them. In the table there are roughly 160,000 clones, approximately 83% of which are singletons. Germline CDR1 is LNHDA and CDR2 is SQIVND (reference sequence). After removal of 5 bases from V and 7 bases from J, the junction contained 6 bases not matched to a gene. The CDR3 covers 15 residues. The chain combines TRBV19 with TRBJ1-5, with 12 nucleotides matching TRBD1. This receptor was taken from a woman aged 55-69 years with acute or convalescent COVID-19. Sequenced material: peripheral blood. The CDR3 DNA is TGTGCCAGTAGTGGGACAGGGGGCGCGGGGCAGCCCCAGCATTTT. It yields the protein CASSGTGGAGQPQHF.